Below are 21 T cell receptor beta chains sequenced from a single sample in a study of blood T cells in healthy people across ages. Using a J-beta primer mix together with a sample-barcoded 5' primer, a second PCR was run for roughly 7 to 11 cycles. TCRdb processed the 5' RACE reads anew with MiXCR; each CDR3 protein has one entry. The data show 750,000 to 850,000 distinct CDR3 sequences, with roughly 25% seen just once and approximately 4% held by the top ten. These data were also reused for a study on T cells of mothers and their children.

The sample comprised blood. All receptors derive from a boy between 10 and 17 years old in good health.

V gene TRBV5-1 combines with J gene TRBJ2-3; a possible D gene is TRBD2 (6 bases). Germline V CDR1 and CDR2: SGHRS, YFSETQ. V was shortened by 1 base and J by 2 bases, with 14 bases between the two germline ends. This CDR3 has 16 residues. In nucleotides, the CDR3 is TGCGCCAGCAGCTTGATAACGGGAGCGGACACAGATACGCAGTATTTT. It translates to CASSLITGADTDTQYF.

A few counts support this clonotype. This chain links TRBV7-2 with TRBJ2-5; D not certain. The V end lost 0 bases, the J end lost 4 bases, and 9 bases lay between the germline ends. This CDR3 spans 14 amino acids. CDR1 and CDR2 (germline): SGHTA, FQGNSA. The CDR3, as DNA: TGTGCCAGCAGCTTAGCGATGTGGGGAGAGACCCAGTACTTC. Protein product: CASSLAMWGETQYF.

In its sample, this clonotype was seen a few times. The chain links TRBV28 to TRBJ1-6; no firm D call. CDR1 and CDR2 from the germline V gene are MDHEN and SYDVKM. This CDR3 is built from 12 residues. Trimming removed 6 bases at V and 13 bases at J, with 13 bases between. The CDR3 protein is CASSPNIFPLHF. CDR3 nucleotide sequence: TGTGCCAGCAGCCCGAACATTTTCCCCCTCCACTTT.

This clonotype occurred a few times. The chain combines TRBV6-5 with TRBJ2-7; D tentatively reads TRBD1 or TRBD2 (5 bases each). Trimming removed 3 bases at V and 2 bases at J, with 11 bases between. CDR1 is MNHEY and CDR2 is SVGAGI in the germline V gene. This CDR3 comprises 14 residues. The CDR3 bases are TGTGCCAGCAGTTATACCCAGGGAGCCTACGAGCAGTACTTC. Its translation: CASSYTQGAYEQYF.

The rearrangement uses TRBV7-2 and TRBJ2-4; 8 nucleotides line up with TRBD2. With V trimmed by 7 bases and J by 3 bases, 5 bases remained unmatched. The CDR3 covers 14 residues. Germline CDR1 and CDR2: SGHTA and FQGNSA. The CDR3 bases are TGTGCCAGCACTCGGGGGGGCGTCAAAAACATTCAGTACTTC. This codes for CASTRGGVKNIQYF.

There are a few counts of this clonotype. V is TRBV18 and J is TRBJ2-5; D remains unclear. The germline V gene encodes CDR1 KGHSH and CDR2 LQKENI. Trimming removed 0 bases at V and 5 bases at J, with 7 bases between. CDR3 length: 13 residues. CDR3: CASSPPASETQYF. The CDR3 nucleotides read TGTGCCAGCTCACCACCGGCGTCGGAGACCCAGTACTTC. Variable domain in full (rest from reference TRBV18 and TRBJ2-5): NAGVMQNPRHLVRRRGQEARLRCSPMKGHSHVYWYRQLPEEGLKFMVYLQKENIIDESGMPKERFSAEFPKEGPSILRIQQVVRGDSAAYFCASSPPASETQYFGPGTRLLVL.

The CDR3: CASSSLGTANTEAFF. DNA of the CDR3: TGCGCCAGCAGCTCCCTCGGGACGGCGAACACTGAAGCTTTCTTT. The chain employs TRBV5-1 and TRBJ1-1; possible D gene TRBD1, 5 bases. Germline loops: CDR1 SGHRS, CDR2 YFSETQ. The CDR3 length is 15 residues. Trimming stripped 3 bases from V and 1 base from J, with 13 bases between.

The chain combines TRBV20-1 with TRBJ1-2; D not resolved. Germline V gene sequence: CDR1 DFQATT, CDR2 SNEGSKA (reference sequence). The CDR3 runs 12 residues. V gave up 1 base and J gave up 5 bases, with 8 bases separating them. This chain's CDR3 is CSARGDRYGYTF. CDR3 nucleotides: TGCAGTGCTAGAGGGGATCGGTATGGCTACACCTTC.

The chain couples TRBV7-3 to TRBJ1-5; possibly TRBD1 for D (6 bases). The germline V gene has CDR1 SGHTA and CDR2 FQGTGA. The CDR3 is 14 amino acids. V lost 5 bases, J lost 3 bases, and 11 bases lay in between. DNA for the CDR3: TGTGCCAGCAGCCCGGACAGACCCAATCAGCCCCAGCATTTT. The encoded protein is CASSPDRPNQPQHF.

This clonotype appeared a few times. This chain joins TRBV6-5 and TRBJ1-6; D might be TRBD1 (5 bases). The CDR3 sequence is 13 residues long. The V end was cut by 2 bases, the J end by 7 bases, with 6 bases between. From germline, CDR1 is MNHEY and CDR2 SVGAGI. As DNA, the CDR3 is TGTGCCAGCAGTTACGACAGCAATTCACCCCTCCACTTT. Translating it yields CASSYDSNSPLHF.

The chain is built from TRBV12-3 or TRBV12-4 and TRBJ2-3; 7 positions match TRBD1. The CDR3 has 15 residues. V was clipped by 5 bases and J by 4 bases; unmatched bases: 9. The CDR3 spells CASSPDRVRSDTQYF. CDR3 nucleotide sequence: TGTGCCAGCAGTCCAGACAGGGTCCGCTCAGATACGCAGTATTTT.

This clonotype has only a few counts. The rearrangement links TRBV10-3 to TRBJ2-3, with unresolved D. Trimming cost V 2 bases and J 4 bases, with 7 bases left between them. In germline, CDR1 is ENHRY, CDR2 SYGVKD. This CDR3 comprises 13 residues. CDR3 in amino acids: CAISEAGADTQYF. CDR3 DNA: TGTGCCATCAGTGAGGCTGGCGCAGATACGCAGTATTTT.

This clonotype was counted only a few times. The chain links TRBV10-3 to TRBJ2-7; D is unclear. The closer fit of TRBJ2-5 to the DNA end suggests the J call may be wrong. Germline CDR1 and CDR2: ENHRY and SYGVKD. This CDR3 contains 15 residues. The CDR3 nucleotides are TGTGCCATCAGTGATGTCTACGAAGGGCAAGAGACCCAGTACTTC. Translated, it gives CAISDVYEGQETQYF.

This clonotype was observed a few times. The chain uses TRBV28 and TRBJ2-3, with no clear D. Germline V lookup: CDR1 MDHEN, CDR2 SYDVKM. Trimming stripped 5 bases from V and 7 bases from J, with 10 bases between. The CDR3 loop spans 12 amino acids. CDR3 bases: TGTGCCAGCAGTGAGATTCCGAATACGCAGTATTTT. Translating it yields CASSEIPNTQYF. The full variable domain, completed using reference TRBV28 and TRBJ2-3, is DVKVTQSSRYLVKRTGEKVFLECVQDMDHENMFWYRQDPGLGLRLIYFSYDVKMKEKGDIPEGYSVSREKKERFSLILESASTNQTSMYLCASSEIPNTQYFGPGTRLTVL.

The CDR3 loop reads CASSVEGTGDTQYF. As DNA, the CDR3 is TGTGCCAGCAGCGTAGAGGGCACCGGAGATACGCAGTATTTT. The chain carries TRBV9 and TRBJ2-3, with unresolved D. V shed 0 bases and J shed 5 bases, with 10 bases lying between them. CDR3 length: 14 residues. Germline V gene lookup returns CDR1 SGDLS and CDR2 YYNGEE.

V gene TRBV20-1 combines with J gene TRBJ2-7; D might be TRBD1 (6 bases). The CDR3 is 12 residues long. Germline-derived CDR1 and CDR2 are DFQATT and SNEGSKA (reference sequence). CDR3 sequence (DNA): TGCAGCACCGGGACACCTACCTACGAGCAGTACTTC. Translation gives CSTGTPTYEQYF.

The genes are TRBV4-2 and TRBJ2-1; possibly TRBD2 for D (6 bases). This CDR3 is built from 14 residues. V shed 1 base and J shed 3 bases, with 7 bases lying between them. Looked up from germline, CDR1 is LGHNA and CDR2 is YNFKEQ. CDR3 region: CASSQGRDYNEQFF. The CDR3 DNA is TGTGCCAGCAGCCAAGGGCGGGACTACAATGAGCAGTTCTTC.

This chain joins TRBV29-1 and TRBJ2-1; TRBD2 matches at 9 bases. Germline V gene data show CDR1 as SQVTM and CDR2 as ANQGSEA. Trimming at V came to 7 bases and at J to 7 bases, leaving 17 bases not matched to a gene. The CDR3 runs 16 residues. The CDR3 coding sequence is TGCAGCGCTACATCTATTGCGGGGGGGCTTGGGAATGAGCAGTTCTTC. It is translated as CSATSIAGGLGNEQFF.

This clonotype showed up just a few times. The gene calls are TRBV7-3 and TRBJ2-3, with no clear D. Per the germline V gene, CDR1 is SGHTA and CDR2 is FQGTGA. This CDR3 is 13 amino acids long. V lost 4 bases and J 2 bases, leaving 7 bases between the germline ends. CDR3 DNA sequence: TGTGCCAGCAGCTACTCCCACACAGATACGCAGTATTTT. Encoded protein: CASSYSHTDTQYF.

This clonotype was observed a few times. The chain uses TRBV5-5 and TRBJ2-5; TRBD1 agrees at 7 bases. The J call is doubtful: the DNA matches TRBJ2-1 better. The germline V gene has CDR1 SGHKS and CDR2 YYEKEE (reference sequence). The length of the CDR3 is 17 residues. The DNA for the CDR3 is TGTGCCAGCAGCTTGACTGCTCCCGACAGGGTGGGCAATGAGCAGTTCTTC. Amino acid sequence: CASSLTAPDRVGNEQFF.

This clonotype was counted only a few times. V usage is TRBV12-3 or TRBV12-4 and J usage is TRBJ2-1; possibly TRBD1 for D (6 bases). V lost 5 bases to trimming and J lost 7 bases, with 12 bases between them. There are 13 residues in the CDR3. CDR3 residues: CASSQNRENEQFF. For the CDR3, the DNA is TGTGCCAGCAGTCAAAACAGGGAGAATGAGCAGTTCTTC.